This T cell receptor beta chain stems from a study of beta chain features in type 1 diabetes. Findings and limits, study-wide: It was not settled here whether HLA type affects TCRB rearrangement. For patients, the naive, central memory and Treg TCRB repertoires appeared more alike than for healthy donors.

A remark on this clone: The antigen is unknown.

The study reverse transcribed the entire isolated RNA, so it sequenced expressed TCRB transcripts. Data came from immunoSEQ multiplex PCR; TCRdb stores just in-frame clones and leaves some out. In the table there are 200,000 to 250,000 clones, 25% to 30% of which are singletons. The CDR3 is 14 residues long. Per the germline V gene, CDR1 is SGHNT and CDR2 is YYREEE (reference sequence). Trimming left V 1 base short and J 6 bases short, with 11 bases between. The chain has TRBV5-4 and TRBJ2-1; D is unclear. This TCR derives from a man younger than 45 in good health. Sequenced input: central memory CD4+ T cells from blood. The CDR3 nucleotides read TGTGCCAGCAGCTTGTGGGCTACCGGCAATGAGCAGTTCTTC. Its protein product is CASSLWATGNEQFF.